This TCR beta chain was captured by sequencing in a study of early T cells in non-severe SARS-CoV-2 infection. In this sample, this clonotype turned up a few times. What it recognizes is unknown. Tagging with unique molecular identifiers was applied to individual cDNA molecules. TCRdb independently ran MiXCR on the 5' RACE reads; one entry per CDR3 protein. Among about 76,000 distinct CDR3 sequences listed, about a sixth were seen once. Study-level points and caveats: Clonotype matching in VDJdb favored anti-spike CD8 responses and did not capture private and CD4 specificities.

Trimming cost V 7 bases and J 1 base, with 12 bases left between them. This CDR3 has 14 residues. CDR1 is SNHLY, CDR2 FYNNEI, per germline. The genes are TRBV2 and TRBJ2-3, with TRBD2 as a possible D gene (5 bases). Sequenced: whole blood. The clonotype comes from an adult who was a healthcare worker with PCR-confirmed SARS-CoV-2 infection or an uninfected control (not recorded which). CDR3 loop: CASNWAGRTDTQYF. Here the CDR3 DNA reads TGTGCCAGCAATTGGGCGGGCCGCACAGATACGCAGTATTTT.